This T cell receptor (beta chain) originates from a study of T-cell reconstitution after alpha-beta-depleted transplantation in children. Findings of the study overall: Elevated TCRbeta diversity at day 60 was traced, in some patients, to surviving recipient T cells and thymic progenitors. Newly made T cells mostly supplied T-cell counts and diversity one year after transplant. In patients about two months after transplant, alpha-beta T cells reportedly arose from several hundred expanded graft clones.

Turning to this clonotype: Its target is unknown.

V was clipped by 0 bases and J by 8 bases; unmatched bases: 6. Germline loops: CDR1 MNHEY, CDR2 SVGAGI. The CDR3 consists of 15 residues. TCRbeta library construction was performed incorporating unique molecular identifiers. MiXCR, run by TCRdb on the PCR reads, gives a single entry per CDR3 protein. The data show approximately 97,000 distinct CDR3 sequences, with approximately 5.4% seen just once and around 5.6% held by the top ten. The rearrangement joins TRBV6-5 to TRBJ2-1; 8 nucleotides align to TRBD2. Sequencing used PBMCs, mostly from graft donor cells, obtained 60 days after TCRalphabeta/CD19-depleted stem cell transplant. The TCR sequence derives from a female patient aged 2 to 10 who had a stem cell transplant for Fanconi anemia, so the T cells may come from the graft donor. The CDR3 region has the DNA TGTGCCAGCAGTTACTCGGAAGCGGGGGATGATGAGCAGTTCTTC. Encoded protein: CASSYSEAGDDEQFF.